These 24 T cell receptor beta chains were sequenced from one sample in a study of blood T cells in healthy people across ages (dated by TCRdb to between 2015 and 2016). Library method: 5' RACE. Sequencing instrument: Illumina HiSeq 2500. A second PCR of about 7 to 12 cycles was run with a J-beta primer mix and a sample-barcoded 5' primer. TCRdb reprocessing: public reads trimmed at Q25 with fastp, clones called with MiXCR, in-frame beta chains kept. Each entry is one CDR3 protein sequence, shown with its most common DNA and genes. This sample comprises 800,000 or so distinct CDR3 sequences, 25% of them detected only once. The ten top clones hold 3% to 4% of the sample. This same sample was also taken into another study, of T cells of mothers and their children.

The sample comprised blood. The source of these receptors is a boy younger than 18 in good health.

V gene TRBV5-5 combines with J gene TRBJ2-5; D not resolved. Germline V lookup: CDR1 SGHKS, CDR2 YYEKEE (reference sequence). Trimming left V 4 bases short and J 9 bases short, with 19 bases between. This CDR3 is built from 14 residues. In DNA form, the CDR3 reads TGTGCCAGCAGCCCTTTGGAGCTACTTGGGGCCCAGTACTTC. Encoded protein: CASSPLELLGAQYF.

The CDR3 coding sequence is TGTGCCAGCAGCTCCATCTTTCGACAGGCCGGTCCCTACGAGCAGTACTTC. Translation gives CASSSIFRQAGPYEQYF. The chain is built from TRBV28 and TRBJ2-7, with D tentatively TRBD1 (6 bases). Trimming took off 6 bases at V and 2 bases at J, with 23 bases between the two ends. The V gene's germline CDR1 is MDHEN and CDR2 SYDVKM. The CDR3 runs 17 residues.

This clonotype showed up just a few times. V usage is TRBV15 and J usage is TRBJ1-2; unclear D gene. The CDR3 contains 16 residues. Germline loops: CDR1 LNHNV, CDR2 YYDKDF (reference sequence). V lost 1 base and J 2 bases, leaving 14 bases between the germline ends. CDR3 sequence reads: CATSRGLEKLNYGYTF. DNA for the CDR3: TGTGCCACCAGCAGAGGATTAGAGAAGTTGAACTATGGCTACACCTTC.

This clonotype was detected only a few times. The chain couples TRBV15 to TRBJ2-1; D might be TRBD2 (6 bases). Per the germline V gene, CDR1 is LNHNV and CDR2 is YYDKDF (reference sequence). CDR3 size: 17 residues. The V and J ends lost 0 bases and 3 bases respectively, with 15 bases between them. CDR3 region: CATSRDNREWVYNEQFF. The CDR3 DNA reads as TGTGCCACCAGCAGAGATAATCGGGAGTGGGTCTACAATGAGCAGTTCTTC.

On this clonotype itself: Germline is not matched at one junction end, which may reflect a read error. V and J are TRBV29-1 and TRBJ1-1; 9 bases align to TRBD1. Germline CDR1 reads SQVTM; CDR2 reads ANQGSEA. The length of the CDR3 is 10 residues. The CDR3 nucleotides are TGCAGCACAGGGGGCACTGGAGCTTTCTTT. It encodes CSTGGTGAFF.

This clonotype was counted ten times or more. The genes are TRBV4-3 and TRBJ1-2; D is unclear. This CDR3 comprises 14 residues. Germline CDR1 is LGHNA and CDR2 is YSLEER. The V and J ends lost 1 base and 2 bases respectively, with 8 bases between them. This CDR3 reads CASSQGTGNYGYTF. In DNA, the CDR3 is TGCGCCAGCAGCCAAGGGACGGGGAACTATGGCTACACCTTC.

Only a few counts were recorded for this clonotype. V usage is TRBV12-3 or TRBV12-4 and J usage is TRBJ1-1; no reliable D call. Trimming took 5 bases from V and 2 from J, leaving 12 bases between them. This CDR3 comprises 14 residues. The CDR3 loop reads CASSPRASNTEAFF. The CDR3 DNA reads TGTGCCAGCAGTCCGCGGGCATCAAACACTGAAGCTTTCTTT.

This chain uses TRBV12-3 or TRBV12-4 with TRBJ2-7; D is uncertain. The length of the CDR3 is 13 residues. The V and J ends lost 4 bases and 2 bases respectively, with 9 bases between them. The CDR3 DNA is TGTGCCAGCAGTTGGGGTCAGACCTACGAGCAGTACTTC. It codes for CASSWGQTYEQYF.

The chain employs TRBV29-1 and TRBJ2-2; TRBD1 matches 8 bases. Germline V CDR1 and CDR2: SQVTM, ANQGSEA. Trimming cost V 6 bases and J 5 bases; bases outside gene matches: 5. This CDR3 region has 13 residues. DNA of the CDR3: TGCAGCGTCTGGACAGGGCGAACCGGGGAGCTGTTTTTT. Its translation: CSVWTGRTGELFF.

The rearrangement links TRBV24-1 to TRBJ2-7; possibly TRBD1 for D (6 bases). Germline V gives CDR1 KGHDR, CDR2 SFDVKD. This CDR3 contains 15 residues. V was shortened by 4 bases and J by 1 base, with 13 bases between the two germline ends. CDR3 in DNA: TGTGCCACCAGTGACGGCTCACAGGGATCCTACGAGCAGTACTTC. Residues: CATSDGSQGSYEQYF.

This clonotype was seen at least ten times. The V gene is TRBV27, the J gene TRBJ2-5; 7 bases fit TRBD2. The CDR3 spans 14 residues. The trim removed 2 bases at V and 5 bases at J, leaving 5 bases unmatched. CDR1 is MNHEY and CDR2 is SMNVEV in the germline V gene (reference sequence). This CDR3 is CASSLIAGGETQYF. CDR3 nucleotides: TGTGCCAGCAGTTTAATAGCGGGTGGTGAGACCCAGTACTTC.

This chain links TRBV27 with TRBJ2-3; tentatively, D is TRBD2 (6 bases). CDR3 length equals 15 residues. Germline V lookup: CDR1 MNHEY, CDR2 SMNVEV (reference sequence). Trimming shortened V by 3 bases and J by 2 bases, and 12 bases separated the two germline ends. In DNA form, the CDR3 reads TGTGCCAGCAGTTTTTCGGCGGGAACCACAGATACGCAGTATTTT. Protein: CASSFSAGTTDTQYF.

The chain employs TRBV11-2 and TRBJ1-5, with D tentatively TRBD1 (6 bases). The CDR3 is 16 residues long. CDR1 and CDR2 (germline): SGHAT, FQNNGV. V lost 1 base, J lost 6 bases, and 16 bases lay in between. CDR3 sequence: CASSLVRGPNIQPQHF. DNA of the CDR3: TGTGCCAGCAGCTTAGTCCGGGGGCCCAACATTCAGCCCCAGCATTTT. The variable domain in full, with the rest retrieved from reference TRBV11-2 and TRBJ1-5, is EAGVAQSPRYKIIEKRQSVAFWCNPISGHATLYWYQQILGQGPKLLIQFQNNGVVDDSQLPKDRFSAERLKGVDSTLKIQPAKLEDSAVYLCASSLVRGPNIQPQHFGDGTRLSIL.

V and J are TRBV4-2 and TRBJ2-3, with D maybe TRBD2 (6 bases). V shed 4 bases and J shed 0 bases, with 17 bases lying between them. CDR3 size: 17 residues. Germline V gene data show CDR1 as LGHNA and CDR2 as YNFKEQ. The chain's CDR3 is CASSPTAGGSSTDTQYF. CDR3 sequence (DNA): TGTGCCAGCAGCCCCACCGCCGGGGGATCTAGCACAGATACGCAGTATTTT.

The CDR3, as DNA: TGCGCCAGCAGCCAAGAACCCGGGACACAGAATGAAAAACTGTTTTTT. This sequence encodes CASSQEPGTQNEKLFF. The chain joins TRBV4-3 to TRBJ1-4, with a weak D call TRBD1 (6 bases). CDR1 is LGHNA, CDR2 YSLEER, per germline. The germline V and J ends were trimmed by 0 bases and 5 bases, with 13 bases remaining between them. This CDR3 is built from 16 residues.

This clonotype was counted a few times. This chain uses TRBV9 with TRBJ2-5, with D perhaps TRBD2 (7 bases). CDR1 is SGDLS, CDR2 YYNGEE, per germline. V was trimmed by 3 bases and J by 3 bases, leaving 21 bases between them. The CDR3 sequence is 17 residues long. The chain's CDR3 is CASSARPDSGIEETQYF. CDR3 bases: TGTGCCAGCAGCGCCCGTCCGGACAGCGGGATTGAAGAGACCCAGTACTTC.

This clonotype was recorded a few times. J is TRBJ2-2 and V is TRBV6-6; D gene ambiguous. Deletions cut 0 bases from V and 7 bases from J, with 6 bases between. This CDR3 comprises 13 residues. Germline CDR1 is MNHNY and CDR2 is SVGAGI (reference sequence). The CDR3 loop reads CASSYSGNGELFF. The CDR3 DNA follows: TGTGCCAGCAGTTACTCGGGTAACGGGGAGCTGTTTTTT.

V gene TRBV28 combines with J gene TRBJ2-5; 12 bases fit TRBD2. Per germline, CDR1 MDHEN and CDR2 SYDVKM. Germline trimming cut 11 bases from V and 1 base from J; bases unmatched to any gene: 11. There are 16 residues in the CDR3. The CDR3 DNA sequence: TGTGCCGGCACCTCAGGACTAGCGGGGTCCCAAGAGACCCAGTACTTC. Translation gives CAGTSGLAGSQETQYF. Drawing the rest from reference TRBV28 and TRBJ2-5, the complete variable domain is DVKVTQSSRYLVKRTGEKVFLECVQDMDHENMFWYRQDPGLGLRLIYFSYDVKMKEKGDIPEGYSVSREKKERFSLILESASTNQTSMYLCAGTSGLAGSQETQYFGPGTRLLVL.

The V call is TRBV12-3 or TRBV12-4, the J call TRBJ1-5; D not certain. V was shortened by 6 bases and J by 4 bases, with 10 bases between the two germline ends. The CDR3 consists of 13 residues. Here the CDR3 DNA reads TGTGCCAGCAGGCACAGCTTTAATCAGCCCCAGCATTTT. It yields the protein CASRHSFNQPQHF.

The chain links TRBV25-1 to TRBJ2-3, with D maybe TRBD2 (6 bases). CDR1 and CDR2 from the germline V gene are MGHDK and SYGVNS. The CDR3 length is 14 residues. The V end lost 6 bases, the J end lost 5 bases, and 15 bases lay between the germline ends. In DNA, the CDR3 is TGTGCCAGCAGAGCTAGCGCCGGCGGAGATACGCAGTATTTT. It yields the protein CASRASAGGDTQYF. Filled out from reference TRBV25-1 and TRBJ2-3, the complete variable domain reads EADIYQTPRYLVIGTGKKITLECSQTMGHDKMYWYQQDPGMELHLIHYSYGVNSTEKGDLSSESTVSRIRTEHFPLTLESARPSHTSQYLCASRASAGGDTQYFGPGTRLTVL.

This chain joins TRBV4-3 and TRBJ2-1; 13 bases match TRBD2. The CDR3 runs 15 residues. The germline CDR1 and CDR2 sequences are LGHNA and YSLEER. V gave up 4 bases and J gave up 8 bases; unmatched junction bases: 5. In DNA, the CDR3 is TGCGCCAGCAGCCGAGGACTAGCGGGAGCTTATGAGCAGTTCTTC. It translates to CASSRGLAGAYEQFF.

The V and J genes are TRBV20-1 and TRBJ2-7; 10 nucleotides match TRBD1. Per the germline V gene, CDR1 is DFQATT and CDR2 is SNEGSKA (reference sequence). CDR3 length: 15 amino acids. V lost 5 bases and J lost 5; bases outside the gene matches: 12. The CDR3 DNA follows: TGCAGTGCTGGCCCGACAGGGGGCAGTGGAAACGAGCAGTACTTC. Its protein is CSAGPTGGSGNEQYF.

CDR3 DNA: TGCAGCGTCGTCACGGGACGGGGGGAGCTGTTTTTT. Translation gives CSVVTGRGELFF. The gene calls are TRBV29-1 and TRBJ2-2; D is tentatively TRBD1 or TRBD2 (5 bases each). CDR1 SQVTM and CDR2 ANQGSEA come from the germline V gene. CDR3 length: 12 amino acids. Trimming left V 6 bases short and J 8 bases short, with 13 bases between.

To note about this clonotype: The junction differs from germline at one of its ends, possibly a read error. The chain couples TRBV7-8 to TRBJ2-2; the match to TRBD2 covers 7 bases. The CDR3 is made up of 17 amino acids. Germline values: CDR1 SGHVS, CDR2 FQNEAQ. For the CDR3, the DNA is TGTGCCAGCAGCCTAGCGGCAGTCAATTTCTGGACCGGGGAGCTGTTTTTT. It encodes CASSLAAVNFWTGELFF.